Sequencing of this TCR beta chain was carried out in a study of early T cells in non-severe SARS-CoV-2 infection. Attachment of unique molecular identifiers was made to individual cDNA molecules. TCRdb re-analysed the 5' RACE reads in MiXCR, keeping a single row per CDR3 protein. Among tens of thousands of distinct CDR3 sequences listed, around 15% were seen once. Study-level findings and limits: In VDJdb matching, anti-spike CD8 responses were favored while private and CD4 specificities went missing.

CDR1 and CDR2 from the germline V gene are DFQATT and SNEGSKA (reference sequence). V dropped 3 bases and J dropped 0 bases, with 12 bases sitting between them. CDR3 size: 15 residues. Comments on this clonotype: Its antigen is not known.

The genes are TRBV20-1 and TRBJ2-1, with D possibly being TRBD2 (7 bases). This receptor was identified in an adult who was a healthcare worker with PCR-confirmed SARS-CoV-2 infection or an uninfected control (not recorded which). Input material: whole blood. Written as DNA, the CDR3 is TGCAGTGCTAGCGGGGGGCAGAGCTCCTACAATGAGCAGTTCTTC. This translates into CSASGGQSSYNEQFF.